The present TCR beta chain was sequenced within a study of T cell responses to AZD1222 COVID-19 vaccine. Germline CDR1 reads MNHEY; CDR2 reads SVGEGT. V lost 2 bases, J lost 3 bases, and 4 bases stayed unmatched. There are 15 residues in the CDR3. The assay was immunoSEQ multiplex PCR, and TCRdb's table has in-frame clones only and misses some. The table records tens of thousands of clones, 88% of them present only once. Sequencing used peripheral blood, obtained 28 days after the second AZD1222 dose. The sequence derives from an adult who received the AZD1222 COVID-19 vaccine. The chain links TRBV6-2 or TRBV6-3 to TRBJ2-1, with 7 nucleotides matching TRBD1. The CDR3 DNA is TGTGCCAGCAGTTACAACAGGGGCCTCTACAATGAGCAGTTCTTC. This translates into CASSYNRGLYNEQFF.